This TCR beta chain comes out of a study of T cells of healthy individuals. This clonotype was detected a few times. A single record per CDR3 protein comes from TCRdb applying MiXCR to the 5' RACE reads. The table lists 100,000 or so distinct CDR3 sequences, 15% to 20% of them singletons. The clonotype was recovered from a human donor in good health.

CDR3 amino acids: CASSLAGVEYEQYF. DNA of the CDR3: TGCGCCAGCAGTTTAGCGGGAGTTGAGTACGAGCAGTACTTC. The chain joins TRBV10-2 to TRBJ2-7, with 9 bases matching TRBD2. The CDR3 is 14 residues long. From germline, CDR1 is WSHSY and CDR2 SAAADI. V was pared by 5 bases and J by 4 bases, with 6 bases of the junction left unmatched.